This passage covers 16 T cell receptor beta chains from one sample sequenced in a study of blood T cell repertoires in COVID-19. Produced via immunoSEQ multiplex PCR; TCRdb's table is partial and in-frame only. The data hold about 94,000 clones, with roughly 80% observed a single time. Sequenced: peripheral blood. These receptors were obtained from a human donor in a cohort sampled during active COVID-19.

The rearrangement joins TRBV7-9 to TRBJ2-2; TRBD2 aligns across 14 bases. The junction had 5 bases not matched to a gene; V was cut back by 3 bases and J by 2 bases. CDR1 and CDR2 (germline): SEHNR, FQNEAQ (reference sequence). There are 18 residues in the CDR3. The CDR3 DNA reads TGTGCCAGCAGCTTGGGACTAGCGGGAGAAATCAACACCGGGGAGCTGTTTTTT. It yields the protein CASSLGLAGEINTGELFF.

Here the CDR3 reads CASRMEGTGANVLTF. The CDR3 DNA sequence: TGTGCCAGTAGAATGGAGGGGACTGGGGCCAACGTCCTGACTTTC. The chain joins TRBV6-5 to TRBJ2-6, with D possibly being TRBD2 (6 bases). CDR1 and CDR2 (germline): MNHEY, SVGAGI. V was pared by 9 bases and J by 2 bases, with 14 bases between. CDR3 size: 15 residues.

The J gene is TRBJ2-6, the V gene TRBV2; 8 bases are a match to TRBD1. The CDR3 extends over 19 amino acids. The germline gives CDR1 SNHLY, CDR2 FYNNEI. The V segment lost 0 bases and the J segment 0 bases; nucleotides outside the gene matches: 7. CDR3 region: CASSEAPGQDISGANVLTF. As DNA, the CDR3 is TGTGCCAGCAGTGAAGCTCCGGGACAGGATATCTCTGGGGCCAACGTCCTGACTTTC.

V and J are TRBV18 and TRBJ1-1; maybe TRBD1 (6 bases). Trimming stripped 4 bases from V and 3 bases from J, with 12 bases between. In germline, CDR1 is KGHSH, CDR2 LQKENI. The CDR3 length is 14 residues. In nucleotides, the CDR3 is TGTGCCAGCTCACTCCAATACAGGGACACTGAAGCTTTCTTT. Protein product: CASSLQYRDTEAFF.

In this sample, this clone turned up once. V and J are TRBV3-1 (or the pseudogene TRBV3-2) and TRBJ1-6, with no clear D. V lost 1 base and J lost 10, with 5 bases in between. Germline lookup yields CDR1 LGHDT and CDR2 YNNKEL (reference sequence). This CDR3 contains 12 residues. In nucleotides, the CDR3 is TGTGCCAGCAGCCAAGCCCGGTCACCCCTCCACTTT. Amino acids: CASSQARSPLHF.

This rearrangement joins TRBV7-3 to TRBJ2-1; D possibly corresponds to TRBD2 (6 bases). V was trimmed by 1 base and J by 6 bases, leaving 13 bases between them. CDR1 and CDR2 from the germline V gene are SGHTA and FQGTGA. CDR3 length: 15 residues. CDR3 residues: CASSLRLARSNEQFF. The DNA of the CDR3 is TGTGCCAGCAGCTTAAGGCTAGCGAGGAGCAATGAGCAGTTCTTC.

The rearrangement links TRBV18 to TRBJ1-2; possible D gene TRBD1, 6 bases. Looked up from germline, CDR1 is KGHSH and CDR2 is LQKENI. This CDR3 is built from 15 residues. V dropped 8 bases and J dropped 3 bases, with 19 bases sitting between them. CDR3 DNA: TGTGCCAGCACGAAACTGCACGGGACATACTATGGCTACACCTTC. Protein product: CASTKLHGTYYGYTF. The full variable domain, its missing parts supplied by reference TRBV18 and TRBJ1-2, is NAGVMQNPRHLVRRRGQEARLRCSPMKGHSHVYWYRQLPEEGLKFMVYLQKENIIDESGMPKERFSAEFPKEGPSILRIQQVVRGDSAAYFCASTKLHGTYYGYTFGSGTRLTVV.

This clone was detected only a few times. This rearrangement joins TRBV7-9 to TRBJ1-1; 7 bases agree with TRBD1. The CDR3 contains 14 residues. After removal of 5 bases from V and 2 bases from J, the junction contained 5 bases not matched to a gene. Germline assignment: CDR1 SEHNR and CDR2 FQNEAQ (reference sequence). For the CDR3, the DNA is TGTGCCAGCAGCCCGGGACAGATAAACACTGAAGCTTTCTTT. Amino acid sequence: CASSPGQINTEAFF.

In the case of this clone: The sample holds other DNA sequences that translate to the same CDR3. V usage is TRBV20-1 and J usage is TRBJ2-3, with D hard to call. The CDR3 totals 11 residues. CDR1 is DFQATT, CDR2 SNEGSKA, per germline (reference sequence). V gave up 3 bases and J gave up 3 bases, with 4 bases separating them. This CDR3 is CSASLTDTQYF. CDR3 DNA: TGCAGTGCTAGCTTAACAGATACGCAGTATTTT.

This chain uses TRBV5-1 with TRBJ2-7; 9 bases align to TRBD1. The germline CDR1 and CDR2 sequences are SGHRS and YFSETQ. V shed 0 bases, J shed 4 bases, and the junction held 8 bases outside the gene matches. There are 16 residues in the CDR3. The chain's CDR3 is CASSLDFGQGSYEQYF. The CDR3 DNA reads as TGCGCCAGCAGCTTGGATTTCGGACAGGGGAGTTACGAGCAGTACTTC.

The chain has TRBV7-2 and TRBJ2-7, with 8 bases lining up with TRBD2. With 5 bases clipped from V and 7 bases from J, the junction kept 13 bases outside the gene matches. The CDR3 is made up of 15 amino acids. The germline V gene has CDR1 SGHTA and CDR2 FQGNSA. The CDR3 is CASSALPHGREEQYF. CDR3 bases: TGTGCCAGCAGCGCCCTCCCCCACGGGAGGGAAGAGCAGTACTTC.

This clone has a single count. The V and J genes are TRBV6-1 and TRBJ1-1; D may be TRBD1 (5 bases). CDR3 size: 14 residues. Germline lookup yields CDR1 MNHNS and CDR2 SASEGT. Deletions cut 3 bases from V and 9 bases from J, with 17 bases between. The DNA for the CDR3 is TGTGCCAGCAGTGATCTTACAGGTAGTCCTCAAGCTTTCTTT. It encodes CASSDLTGSPQAFF.

The genes are TRBV9 and TRBJ2-7, with 9 bases aligning to TRBD2. Germline V gene lookup returns CDR1 SGDLS and CDR2 YYNGEE. With V trimmed by 7 bases and J by 2 bases, 10 bases remained unmatched. The CDR3 sequence is 15 residues long. The CDR3 loop reads CASSPSGGPTYEQYF. The CDR3 DNA reads TGTGCCAGCTCCCCCAGCGGGGGGCCAACCTACGAGCAGTACTTC.

The V and J genes are TRBV4-2 and TRBJ2-7; TRBD2 is a possible D gene (6 bases). Germline lookup yields CDR1 LGHNA and CDR2 YNFKEQ. CDR3 length: 14 residues. Trimming removed 4 bases at V and 6 bases at J, with 16 bases between. In nucleotides, the CDR3 is TGTGCCAGCAGCCCCAACCCCGTGGGGGGCGAGCAGTACTTC. This gives the protein CASSPNPVGGEQYF.

V usage is TRBV7-9 and J usage is TRBJ2-5; the D is unclear. This CDR3 is 12 amino acids long. CDR1 is SEHNR, CDR2 FQNEAQ, per germline (reference sequence). Trimming removed 5 bases from V and 9 bases from J, with 13 bases in between. Written as DNA, the CDR3 is TGTGCCAGCAGCAAGGAGTCAATGGCCCAGTACTTC. Protein sequence: CASSKESMAQYF. The whole variable domain, remainder taken from reference TRBV7-9 and TRBJ2-5, is DTGVSQNPRHKITKRGQNVTFRCDPISEHNRLYWYRQTLGQGPEFLTYFQNEAQLEKSRLLSDRFSAERPKGSFSTLEIQRTEQGDSAMYLCASSKESMAQYFGPGTRLLVL.

V usage is TRBV5-6 and J usage is TRBJ2-7, with 9 bases matching TRBD1. Germline lookup yields CDR1 SGHDT and CDR2 YYEEEE. V lost 5 bases, J lost 4 bases, and 4 bases stayed unmatched. The CDR3 is 13 amino acids. CDR3 residues: CASRGTGRYEQYF. The CDR3 DNA sequence: TGTGCCAGCAGGGGGACAGGGCGGTACGAGCAGTACTTC.